Below, 26 T cell receptor beta chains from the same sample are listed, as sequenced in a study of blood T cell repertoires in COVID-19. TCRdb's copy holds only in-frame clones and misses some; the assay was immunoSEQ multiplex PCR. Of about 260,000 clones listed, approximately 90% are singletons. Sequencing was carried out using peripheral blood. The receptors derive from a woman between 50 and 59 years old who had recovered from COVID-19.

The gene calls are TRBV27 and TRBJ1-6, with TRBD1 matching 9 bases. This CDR3 is built from 18 residues. Trimming took 3 bases from V and 9 from J; bases not matched to a gene: 15. Germline CDR1 is MNHEY and CDR2 is SMNVEV (reference sequence). The CDR3 sequence: CASSFQTPGQGRGSPLHF. The CDR3 DNA is TGTGCCAGCAGTTTTCAAACCCCGGGACAGGGTCGCGGTTCACCCCTCCACTTT.

This chain links TRBV2 with TRBJ1-1, with D tentatively TRBD1 (5 bases). The length of the CDR3 is 13 residues. V was cut by 7 bases and J by 4 bases, with 13 bases left in between. The germline CDR1 and CDR2 sequences are SNHLY and FYNNEI. The CDR3 DNA sequence: TGTGCCAGCAAAAGGACCCAGGGCACTGAAGCTTTCTTT. Translation gives CASKRTQGTEAFF.

This chain links TRBV6-2 or TRBV6-3 with TRBJ2-3; D is uncertain. Trimming left V 5 bases short and J 3 bases short, with 6 bases between. This CDR3 spans 12 amino acids. Germline lookup yields CDR1 MNHEY and CDR2 SVGEGT. CDR3: CASSKTTDTQYF. The CDR3 nucleotides are TGTGCCAGCAGTAAGACAACAGATACGCAGTATTTT.

The V call is TRBV2, the J call TRBJ1-1; D not certain. Looked up from germline, CDR1 is SNHLY and CDR2 is FYNNEI. The CDR3 runs 15 residues. V was clipped by 3 bases and J by 4 bases, with 15 bases between them. CDR3 in DNA: TGTGCCAGCAGTGAGGGCCCGGGGATACGCACTGAAGCTTTCTTT. It encodes CASSEGPGIRTEAFF.

This clone was counted between two and nine times. The chain combines TRBV5-4 with TRBJ2-2, with 7 bases matching TRBD1. Germline V CDR1 and CDR2: SGHNT, YYREEE (reference sequence). V lost 4 bases to trimming and J lost 4 bases; unmatched junction nucleotides: 13. The CDR3 has 17 residues. As DNA, the CDR3 is TGTGCCAGCAGCCTCGGGCAACAGGGGTTCCTCACCGGGGAGCTGTTTTTT. Protein product: CASSLGQQGFLTGELFF.

The rearrangement links TRBV28 to TRBJ1-1; 9 positions match TRBD1. J gave up 1 base and V 6 bases, and 9 bases lay outside the gene matches. Germline assignment: CDR1 MDHEN and CDR2 SYDVKM. The CDR3 loop spans 16 amino acids. CDR3 nucleotide sequence: TGTGCCAGCAGCCCGGACAGGGGCCGCCCGAACACTGAAGCTTTCTTT. It specifies CASSPDRGRPNTEAFF.

The chain carries TRBV5-1 and TRBJ2-5, with 11 positions matching TRBD2. The junction had 0 bases not matched to a gene; V was cut back by 0 bases and J by 2 bases. The CDR3 totals 15 residues. In germline, CDR1 is SGHRS, CDR2 YFSETQ. In nucleotides, the CDR3 is TGCGCCAGCAGCTTGGGACTAGCGGGGCAAGAGACCCAGTACTTC. It translates to CASSLGLAGQETQYF.

The rearrangement links TRBV29-1 to TRBJ1-1; 7 nucleotides match TRBD1. Germline CDR1 SQVTM, CDR2 ANQGSEA. The CDR3 is 12 residues long. V was clipped by 7 bases and J by 9 bases; unmatched bases: 11. CDR3: CSAVENRGQAFF. The CDR3 DNA follows: TGCAGCGCCGTAGAGAACAGGGGACAAGCTTTCTTT.

This chain connects TRBV9 to TRBJ2-1; 10 bases map to TRBD2. The germline V gene encodes CDR1 SGDLS and CDR2 YYNGEE. This CDR3 is 16 amino acids long. With V trimmed by 4 bases and J by 0 bases, 4 bases remained unmatched. The CDR3 spells CASSPSGGFSYNEQFF. The CDR3 coding sequence is TGTGCCAGCAGCCCTAGCGGGGGCTTCTCCTACAATGAGCAGTTCTTC.

The chain joins TRBV6-5 to TRBJ2-1; D ambiguous. The CDR3 totals 16 residues. CDR1 and CDR2 (germline): MNHEY, SVGAGI. Trimming removed 2 bases from V and 1 base from J, with 12 bases in between. The chain's CDR3 is CASSYASEISYNEQFF. The CDR3 DNA sequence: TGTGCCAGCAGTTACGCGAGCGAAATATCCTACAATGAGCAGTTCTTC.

The rearrangement links TRBV6-1 to TRBJ1-6; 9 bases line up with TRBD1. Germline V gene data show CDR1 as MNHNS and CDR2 as SASEGT. Trimming cost V 4 bases and J 3 bases; bases outside gene matches: 4. The CDR3 has 16 amino acids. The CDR3 bases are TGTGCCAGCAGTGGGACAGGGGCGTACTATAATTCACCCCTCCACTTT. This translates into CASSGTGAYYNSPLHF.

The CDR3, as DNA: TGTGCCATCGCCGGGACAGGGGGACTTGGTGAGCAGTTCTTC. Residues: CAIAGTGGLGEQFF. The gene calls are TRBV10-3 and TRBJ2-1, with 11 bases that match TRBD1. This CDR3 has 14 amino acids. J was trimmed by 9 bases and V by 8 bases; bases with no gene match: 9. Per the germline V gene, CDR1 is ENHRY and CDR2 is SYGVKD.

The rearrangement joins TRBV27 to TRBJ1-1; D is uncertain. Trimming removed 3 bases at V and 1 base at J, with 12 bases between. Germline V gives CDR1 MNHEY, CDR2 SMNVEV (reference sequence). The CDR3 loop spans 15 amino acids. The CDR3 sequence: CASSFEGASNTEAFF. CDR3 bases: TGTGCCAGCAGTTTCGAGGGAGCTTCGAACACTGAAGCTTTCTTT.

The gene calls are TRBV7-2 and TRBJ2-7, with 7 bases fitting TRBD2. Looked up from germline, CDR1 is SGHTA and CDR2 is FQGNSA. The CDR3 spans 16 residues. The V segment lost 0 bases and the J segment 0 bases; nucleotides outside the gene matches: 5. The CDR3 bases are TGTGCCAGCAGCTTAGCCCGGCGGGGGAGCTCCTACGAGCAGTACTTC. Translation: CASSLARRGSSYEQYF.

This rearrangement joins TRBV19 to TRBJ1-3, with D hard to call. Germline V CDR1 and CDR2: LNHDA, SQIVND (reference sequence). With 7 bases removed from V and 0 bases from J, the gap between germline ends came to 10 bases. The CDR3 contains 14 residues. CDR3 amino acids: CASNRVSSGNTIYF. The CDR3 DNA reads TGTGCCAGTAACCGGGTCAGCTCTGGAAACACCATATATTTT.

The rearrangement links TRBV5-3 to TRBJ1-5, with 9 nucleotides matching TRBD1. TRBV5-3 is classed as an ORF, of uncertain function. The CDR3 has 20 residues. With 0 bases clipped from V and 2 bases from J, the junction kept 15 bases outside the gene matches. CDR3 in DNA: TGTGCCAGAAGCTTGGGTCTGTCCACTTACAGGGGGCCCCGCAATCAGCCCCAGCATTTT. Translating it yields CARSLGLSTYRGPRNQPQHF.

The gene calls are TRBV7-2 and TRBJ2-7, with 10 bases fitting TRBD1. Per germline, CDR1 SGHTA and CDR2 FQGNSA. CDR3 length equals 14 residues. The trim removed 5 bases at V and 7 bases at J, leaving 8 bases unmatched. CDR3 sequence: CASSPRQGAGEQYF. The CDR3 DNA reads as TGTGCCAGCAGCCCCCGACAGGGGGCGGGGGAGCAGTACTTC.

V usage is TRBV9 and J usage is TRBJ2-1; D gene ambiguous. The ends were cut back, 0 bases at V and 9 bases at J, with 10 bases in the middle. The CDR3 consists of 13 residues. CDR1 is SGDLS and CDR2 is YYNGEE in the germline V gene. CDR3 DNA sequence: TGTGCCAGCAGCGTAGCCAGGTTCGGTGAGCAGTTCTTC. The encoded protein is CASSVARFGEQFF.

The chain links TRBV9 to TRBJ1-3, with 7 bases matching TRBD1. CDR1 and CDR2 (germline): SGDLS, YYNGEE. The V segment lost 0 bases and the J segment 2 bases; nucleotides outside the gene matches: 5. This CDR3 spans 16 amino acids. The CDR3 loop is CASSVVGGTAGNTIYF. As DNA, the CDR3 is TGTGCCAGCAGCGTAGTAGGGGGCACAGCTGGAAACACCATATATTTT.

The V call is TRBV7-2, the J call TRBJ2-7, with D tentatively TRBD1 (6 bases). There are 15 residues in the CDR3. Germline V gene lookup returns CDR1 SGHTA and CDR2 FQGNSA. Between the trimmed V and J ends, which lost 5 bases and 0 bases, there was a span of 14 bases. This chain's CDR3 is CASSATGISSYEQYF. As DNA, the CDR3 is TGTGCCAGCAGCGCGACAGGAATTAGCTCCTACGAGCAGTACTTC.

This chain joins TRBV11-2 and TRBJ1-1; perhaps TRBD1 as D (6 bases). The CDR3 extends over 14 amino acids. With 5 bases removed from V and 3 bases from J, the gap between germline ends came to 13 bases. The germline V gene has CDR1 SGHAT and CDR2 FQNNGV. CDR3 residues: CASSPRGRHTEAFF. The CDR3 DNA reads as TGTGCCAGCAGCCCCAGGGGTCGACACACTGAAGCTTTCTTT.

The J gene is TRBJ2-2, the V gene TRBV5-6, with D possibly matching TRBD1 (6 bases). The CDR3 has 14 residues. Germline CDR1 SGHDT, CDR2 YYEEEE. V was pared by 3 bases and J by 7 bases, with 13 bases between. The CDR3 is CASSWTVRDGELFF. CDR3 in DNA: TGTGCCAGCAGCTGGACAGTAAGAGACGGGGAGCTGTTTTTT.

The V call is TRBV2, the J call TRBJ1-5, with unresolved D. The CDR3 length is 11 residues. Trimming stripped 3 bases from V and 5 bases from J, with 2 bases between. Looked up from germline, CDR1 is SNHLY and CDR2 is FYNNEI. The CDR3 nucleotides are TGTGCCAGCAGTGACGATCAGCCCCAGCATTTT. Its protein is CASSDDQPQHF.

This clone was picked up a small number of times. The chain is built from TRBV11-2 and TRBJ1-2; TRBD1 agrees at 7 bases. V was clipped by 0 bases and J by 5 bases; unmatched bases: 9. Germline CDR1 and CDR2: SGHAT and FQNNGV. The CDR3 is 16 amino acids. CDR3 in DNA: TGTGCCAGCAGCTTAGATGGACAGGCCGCCCTATATGGCTACACCTTC. It encodes CASSLDGQAALYGYTF.

The V gene is TRBV7-2, the J gene TRBJ2-7, with 10 bases matching TRBD2. The junction had 7 bases not matched to a gene; V was cut back by 1 base and J by 7 bases. The germline CDR1 and CDR2 sequences are SGHTA and FQGNSA. This CDR3 contains 15 residues. The CDR3 DNA follows: TGTGCCAGCAGCTTAGATATTAGCGGGGGGCGGGAGCAGTACTTC. This translates into CASSLDISGGREQYF.

This rearrangement joins TRBV6-8 to TRBJ1-1; D is unclear. The V gene lost 6 bases and the J gene lost 1 base, with 15 bases spanning the gap. From germline, CDR1 is MNHGY and CDR2 SAAAGT. The CDR3 covers 15 residues. This CDR3 is CASSPVEGPNTEAFF. DNA of the CDR3: TGTGCCAGCAGCCCCGTCGAGGGCCCGAACACTGAAGCTTTCTTT.